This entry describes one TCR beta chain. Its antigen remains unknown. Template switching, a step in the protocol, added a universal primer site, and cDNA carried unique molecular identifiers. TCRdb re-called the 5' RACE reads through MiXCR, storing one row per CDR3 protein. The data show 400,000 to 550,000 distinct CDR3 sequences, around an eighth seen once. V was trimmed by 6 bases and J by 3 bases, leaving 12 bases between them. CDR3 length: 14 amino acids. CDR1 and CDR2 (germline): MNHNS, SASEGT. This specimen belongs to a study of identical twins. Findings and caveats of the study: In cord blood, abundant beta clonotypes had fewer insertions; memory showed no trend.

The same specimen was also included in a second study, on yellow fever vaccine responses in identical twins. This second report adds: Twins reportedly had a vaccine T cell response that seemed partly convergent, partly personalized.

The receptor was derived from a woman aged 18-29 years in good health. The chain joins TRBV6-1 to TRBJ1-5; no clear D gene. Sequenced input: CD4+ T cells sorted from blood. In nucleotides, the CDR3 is TGTGCCAGCAGCCTGGAACGGATCAATCAGCCCCAGCATTTT. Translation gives CASSLERINQPQHF.